This record looks at one T cell receptor beta chain sequence and its context. Its cognate antigen is unknown. This record comes from a study of STAT5B mutations in CD4+ large granular lymphocyte leukemia. About the study: Among healthy controls, a particular HLA allele went with more CDR3 'QG' motifs.

Whole-study findings and limits: Main leukemic clonotypes were patient-specific, but around 25% appeared at low frequency elsewhere.

Clones were sequenced by immunoSEQ multiplex PCR, and TCRdb holds only the in-frame ones, with some missing. The sample includes about 40,000 clones, roughly 76% of them seen just once. This CDR3 is 14 amino acids long. Trimming cost V 1 base and J 4 bases, with 10 bases left between them. The germline gives CDR1 MGHRA, CDR2 YSYEKL. The receptor was isolated from a human donor in good health. This chain uses TRBV4-1 with TRBJ1-2; D might be TRBD1 (5 bases). Specimen: CD4+ T cells from blood buffy coats. The DNA for the CDR3 is TGCGCCAGCAGCCAAGTACAGGACATCTATGGCTACACCTTC. The encoded protein is CASSQVQDIYGYTF.